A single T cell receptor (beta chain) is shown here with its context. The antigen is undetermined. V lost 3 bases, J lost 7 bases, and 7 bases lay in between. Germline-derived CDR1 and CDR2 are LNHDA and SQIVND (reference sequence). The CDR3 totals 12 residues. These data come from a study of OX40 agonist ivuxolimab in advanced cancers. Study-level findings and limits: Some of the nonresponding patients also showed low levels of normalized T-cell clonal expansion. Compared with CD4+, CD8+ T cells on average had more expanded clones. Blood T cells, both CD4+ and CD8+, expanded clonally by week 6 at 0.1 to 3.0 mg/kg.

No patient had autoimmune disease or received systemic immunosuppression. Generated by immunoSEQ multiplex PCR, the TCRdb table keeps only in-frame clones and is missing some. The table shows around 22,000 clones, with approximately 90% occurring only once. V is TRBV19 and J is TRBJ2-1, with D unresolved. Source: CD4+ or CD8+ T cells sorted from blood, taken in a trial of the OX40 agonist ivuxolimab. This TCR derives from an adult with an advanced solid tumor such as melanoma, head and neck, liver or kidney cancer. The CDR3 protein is CASSILENEQFF. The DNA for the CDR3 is TGTGCCAGTAGTATCCTGGAGAATGAGCAGTTCTTC.